One and the same sample provided the 24 T cell receptor beta chains below, sequenced in a study of blood T cell repertoires in COVID-19. TCRdb's copy holds only in-frame clones and misses some; the assay was immunoSEQ multiplex PCR. The data contain over 200,000 clones, over 75% of them singletons. The sample was peripheral blood. These TCRs come from a man aged 35 to 55 with active or convalescent COVID-19.

The genes are TRBV7-3 and TRBJ2-2; D unresolved. The V end lost 8 bases, the J end lost 6 bases, and 13 bases lay between the germline ends. This CDR3 contains 13 residues. Germline V gene sequence: CDR1 SGHTA, CDR2 FQGTGA. The DNA for the CDR3 is TGTGCCAGCTCCCTTTTAGACTCCGGGGAGCTGTTTTTT. Its translation is CASSLLDSGELFF.

The genes are TRBV2 and TRBJ2-5; D is possibly TRBD1 (5 bases). Germline V CDR1 and CDR2: SNHLY, FYNNEI. Trimming shortened V by 8 bases and J by 0 bases, and 7 bases separated the two germline ends. The CDR3 runs 12 residues. The DNA for the CDR3 is TGTGCCAGCGACAGATACCAAGAGACCCAGTACTTC. This gives the protein CASDRYQETQYF.

V usage is TRBV7-9 and J usage is TRBJ2-7; 7 nucleotides agree with TRBD1. Unmatched junction bases numbered 4, after V lost 5 bases and J lost 3 bases. The CDR3 totals 13 residues. Germline CDR1 SEHNR, CDR2 FQNEAQ (reference sequence). CDR3 region: CASSAGQDYEQYF. CDR3 coding DNA: TGTGCCAGCAGCGCCGGACAGGACTACGAGCAGTACTTC.

This chain links TRBV27 with TRBJ1-5; 8 bases fit TRBD1. This CDR3 is 19 amino acids long. The V gene end was trimmed by 5 bases and the J gene end by 0 bases; junction bases not matched to a gene: 15. In germline, CDR1 is MNHEY, CDR2 SMNVEV (reference sequence). The CDR3 is CASSPLGGQATNSNQPQHF. The CDR3 DNA is TGTGCCAGCAGTCCACTAGGGGGACAGGCGACTAATAGCAATCAGCCCCAGCATTTT.

This clone was seen a few times. The chain carries TRBV2 and TRBJ1-1; maybe TRBD1 (6 bases). The CDR3 contains 11 residues. Germline CDR1 reads SNHLY; CDR2 reads FYNNEI. Trimming left V 6 bases short and J 6 bases short, with 8 bases between. CDR3 loop: CASRGGPEAFF. In nucleotides, the CDR3 is TGTGCCAGCAGGGGGGGGCCTGAAGCTTTCTTT.

V gene TRBV28 combines with J gene TRBJ1-1; D is undetermined. CDR1 MDHEN and CDR2 SYDVKM come from the germline V gene. This CDR3 spans 14 amino acids. Trimming pared 2 bases from V and 1 base from J, leaving 8 bases between. Written as DNA, the CDR3 is TGTGCCAGCAGTTTACCGAACAGGAACACTGAAGCTTTCTTT. Its translation: CASSLPNRNTEAFF.

The CDR3 DNA reads TGTGCCAGCAGCCTTGGACAGGGAAACACTGAAGCTTTCTTT. Translating it yields CASSLGQGNTEAFF. The chain combines TRBV9 with TRBJ1-1, with 8 bases aligning to TRBD1. CDR1 is SGDLS and CDR2 is YYNGEE in the germline V gene. This CDR3 spans 14 amino acids. V was clipped by 4 bases and J by 2 bases; unmatched bases: 4.

This rearrangement joins TRBV6-5 to TRBJ2-4; TRBD1 matches at 9 bases. V lost 2 bases, J lost 5 bases, and 7 bases stayed unmatched. The CDR3 contains 16 residues. In germline, CDR1 is MNHEY, CDR2 SVGAGI. The CDR3 is CASSYQPTGGQNIQYF. The CDR3 DNA reads TGTGCCAGCAGTTACCAACCTACAGGGGGCCAAAACATTCAGTACTTC.

The V and J genes are TRBV6-5 and TRBJ1-2, with TRBD1 as a possible D gene (5 bases). In germline, CDR1 is MNHEY, CDR2 SVGAGI. With 6 bases removed from V and 1 base from J, the gap between germline ends came to 12 bases. The CDR3 loop spans 14 amino acids. CDR3 residues: CASRPDGGNYGYTF. The CDR3 DNA reads TGTGCCAGCAGGCCGGACGGGGGTAACTATGGCTACACCTTC.

This rearrangement joins TRBV28 to TRBJ2-7; D not certain. The CDR3 contains 13 residues. Trimming took off 2 bases at V and 1 base at J, with 6 bases between the two ends. Per germline, CDR1 MDHEN and CDR2 SYDVKM. DNA of the CDR3: TGTGCCAGCAGTTTAGGCAGATCCTACGAGCAGTACTTC. This codes for CASSLGRSYEQYF. Full variable domain (outside the CDR3, taken from reference TRBV28 and TRBJ2-7): DVKVTQSSRYLVKRTGEKVFLECVQDMDHENMFWYRQDPGLGLRLIYFSYDVKMKEKGDIPEGYSVSREKKERFSLILESASTNQTSMYLCASSLGRSYEQYFGPGTRLTVT.

V usage is TRBV10-1 and J usage is TRBJ2-1, with TRBD2 matching over 8 bases. With 3 bases clipped from V and 4 bases from J, the junction kept 8 bases outside the gene matches. The CDR3 runs to 16 residues. CDR1 and CDR2 (germline): WNHNN, SYGVQD (reference sequence). This CDR3 reads CASSDPPQRGYNEQFF. The CDR3 bases are TGCGCCAGCAGTGACCCCCCCCAGCGGGGGTACAATGAGCAGTTCTTC.

This rearrangement joins TRBV9 to TRBJ1-3; TRBD1 aligns across 7 bases. Germline CDR1 reads SGDLS; CDR2 reads YYNGEE. Germline trimming cut 3 bases from V and 0 bases from J; bases unmatched to any gene: 3. The length of the CDR3 is 15 residues. The CDR3 DNA sequence: TGTGCCAGCAGCGCAGGGGACAGCTCTGGAAACACCATATATTTT. It specifies CASSAGDSSGNTIYF.

The chain joins TRBV4-1 to TRBJ2-1; 7 nucleotides match TRBD2. This CDR3 comprises 13 residues. The germline CDR1 and CDR2 sequences are MGHRA and YSYEKL. Trimming took 4 bases from V and 7 from J; bases not matched to a gene: 4. For the CDR3, the DNA is TGCGCCAGCAGCCCCGGAGCGGGAAATGAGCAGTTCTTC. This gives the protein CASSPGAGNEQFF.

This chain joins TRBV5-4 and TRBJ1-2; tentative D call: TRBD1 (5 bases). Trimming cost V 0 bases and J 4 bases, with 7 bases left between them. Germline V CDR1 and CDR2: SGHNT, YYREEE (reference sequence). The CDR3 is 13 amino acids. CDR3 sequence (DNA): TGTGCCAGCAGCTTGGGACAGAGCTATGGCTACACCTTC. Translating it yields CASSLGQSYGYTF.

The chain uses TRBV4-2 and TRBJ2-5, with D hard to call. The CDR3 sequence is 14 residues long. From germline, CDR1 is LGHNA and CDR2 YNFKEQ. Between the trimmed V and J ends, which lost 0 bases and 7 bases, there was a span of 12 bases. The CDR3 nucleotides read TGTGCCAGCAGCCAAGAGAGTTCTTCTATGACCCAGTACTTC. Encoded protein: CASSQESSSMTQYF.

The V gene is TRBV2, the J gene TRBJ1-1, with D unresolved. The ends were cut back, 8 bases at V and 1 base at J, with 5 bases in the middle. The CDR3 spans 11 residues. Germline CDR1 is SNHLY and CDR2 is FYNNEI. The CDR3 nucleotides are TGTGCCAGCCGGGAGAACACTGAAGCTTTCTTT. Protein product: CASRENTEAFF.

The genes are TRBV4-1 and TRBJ2-2; perhaps TRBD2 as D (5 bases). The CDR3 contains 15 residues. Germline assignment: CDR1 MGHRA and CDR2 YSYEKL. Trimming left V 6 bases short and J 4 bases short, with 15 bases between. This CDR3 is CASSPTVGLTGELFF. The CDR3 DNA follows: TGCGCCAGCAGTCCAACTGTTGGACTCACCGGGGAGCTGTTTTTT.

The gene calls are TRBV2 and TRBJ2-1; the D gene is possibly TRBD1 (11 bases). There are 17 residues in the CDR3. CDR1 SNHLY and CDR2 FYNNEI come from the germline V gene. V lost 6 bases and J lost 7, with 25 bases in between. The CDR3 here is CASRDRGLAGVVNEQFF. As DNA, the CDR3 is TGTGCCAGCAGGGACAGGGGGCTAGCGGGAGTTGTTAATGAGCAGTTCTTC.

The V gene is TRBV4-1, the J gene TRBJ2-1, with 7 bases fitting TRBD1. CDR1 and CDR2 from the germline V gene are MGHRA and YSYEKL. The CDR3 has 16 amino acids. Trimming at V came to 2 bases and at J to 8 bases, leaving 12 bases not matched to a gene. CDR3 in DNA: TGCGCCAGCAGCCAAAATGACAGGGTTCCCACATATGAGCAGTTCTTC. It translates to CASSQNDRVPTYEQFF.

The J gene is TRBJ2-1, the V gene TRBV10-3, with D tentatively TRBD1 (5 bases). Germline loops: CDR1 ENHRY, CDR2 SYGVKD. The CDR3 loop spans 15 amino acids. V lost 3 bases, J lost 0 bases, and 9 bases lay in between. This CDR3 is CAISDRGSSYNEQFF. Here the CDR3 DNA reads TGTGCCATCAGTGATAGGGGCAGCTCCTACAATGAGCAGTTCTTC.

The chain uses TRBV5-6 and TRBJ1-5; the match to TRBD1 covers 10 bases. V gave up 3 bases and J gave up 5 bases; unmatched junction bases: 5. The CDR3 has 15 amino acids. Germline CDR1 SGHDT, CDR2 YYEEEE. For the CDR3, the DNA is TGTGCCAGCAGCTCGGGACAGGGGAAGGATCAGCCCCAGCATTTT. This codes for CASSSGQGKDQPQHF. The whole variable domain, filled in from reference TRBV5-6 and TRBJ1-5, reads DAGVTQSPTHLIKTRGQQVTLRCSPKSGHDTVSWYQQALGQGPQFIFQYYEEEERQRGNFPDRFSGHQFPNYSSELNVNALLLGDSALYLCASSSGQGKDQPQHFGDGTRLSIL.

This chain connects TRBV12-5 to TRBJ1-2; D not resolved. Germline loops: CDR1 LGHNT, CDR2 FRNRAP. The CDR3 covers 12 residues. The ends were cut back, 6 bases at V and 5 bases at J, with 10 bases in the middle. The CDR3, as DNA: TGTGCTAGTGGCCGAGACTTATATGGCTACACCTTC. It translates to CASGRDLYGYTF. Filled out from reference TRBV12-5 and TRBJ1-2, the complete variable domain reads DARVTQTPRHKVTEMGQEVTMRCQPILGHNTVFWYRQTMMQGLELLAYFRNRAPLDDSGMPKDRFSAEMPDATLATLKIQPSEPRDSAVYFCASGRDLYGYTFGSGTRLTVV.

The chain recombines TRBV6-5 with TRBJ1-2; 8 bases agree with TRBD1. Germline V CDR1 and CDR2: MNHEY, SVGAGI. Germline trimming cut 6 bases from V and 9 bases from J; bases unmatched to any gene: 6. The CDR3 covers 12 residues. The CDR3 loop reads CASRRTGSRYTF. For the CDR3, the DNA is TGTGCCAGCAGACGGACAGGGTCCCGCTACACCTTC.

DNA for the CDR3: TGTGCCAGCAGCGTAGAGGAAGCGGGAGGTTTCTACGAGCAGTACTTC. It encodes CASSVEEAGGFYEQYF. V and J are TRBV9 and TRBJ2-7; 9 bases line up with TRBD2. J lost 3 bases, V lost 0 bases, and 7 bases had no gene match. The CDR3 spans 16 residues. From germline, CDR1 is SGDLS and CDR2 YYNGEE.